The 3 T cell receptor beta chains below come from one sample, sequenced in a study of neurological immune-mediated disorders. MiXCR, run by TCRdb on the 5' RACE reads, gives a single entry per CDR3 protein. The data contain about 70,000 distinct CDR3 sequences, around 5% of them seen just once; the ten biggest clones take up about 2%. Sequenced: PBMCs. These receptors were collected from a woman between 65 and 79 years old with multiple sclerosis.

This clonotype was counted ten times or more. The chain uses TRBV5-1 and TRBJ1-4; D gene uncertain. The CDR3 has 13 amino acids. CDR1 and CDR2 from the germline V gene are SGHRS and YFSETQ. V lost 4 bases to trimming and J lost 7 bases, with 11 bases between them. The CDR3 sequence is CASSHPGGEKLFF. In nucleotides, the CDR3 is TGCGCCAGCAGCCACCCTGGAGGTGAAAAACTGTTTTTT.

This clonotype was found many times. The V and J genes are TRBV12-3 or TRBV12-4 and TRBJ1-2; no definite D call. The CDR3 spans 11 residues. Trimming took 5 bases from V and 11 from J, leaving 12 bases between them. This chain's CDR3 is CASSDRSGYTF. In nucleotides, the CDR3 is TGTGCCAGCAGTGACCGTAGCGGGTACACCTTC.

This clonotype was counted many times. The chain employs TRBV4-3 and TRBJ1-1; no firm D call. The V and J ends lost 1 base and 11 bases respectively, with 14 bases between them. CDR1 and CDR2 (germline): LGHNA, YSLEER. The CDR3 totals 13 residues. This CDR3 reads CASSQVKEREAFF. CDR3 DNA: TGCGCCAGCAGCCAAGTGAAGGAACGCGAGGCTTTCTTT.